These 30 T cell receptor beta chains were all obtained from the same sample, sequenced in a study of shared clonotypes between healthy human individuals. Assay used: immunoSEQ multiplex PCR; TCRdb lists only in-frame clones, some missing. The sample includes approximately 2,300,000 clones, about 90% of them seen just once. Sequenced input: naive CD4+ T cells from PBMCs. Subset: CD45RA+ positively selected. All receptors derive from a man between 18 and 29 years old in good health. Some clones in this sample may be carry-over from other donors' samples.

The gene calls are TRBV28 and TRBJ2-5; D gene ambiguous. The CDR3 contains 16 residues. With 1 base removed from V and 2 bases from J, the gap between germline ends came to 14 bases. Germline V gene data show CDR1 as MDHEN and CDR2 as SYDVKM. The CDR3 DNA reads TGTGCCAGCAGTTTATACCCCCACGCAGCGCAAGAGACCCAGTACTTC. It specifies CASSLYPHAAQETQYF.

The CDR3: CARTGTSGRESYNEQFF. The CDR3 DNA is TGTGCCCGCACCGGGACTAGCGGGAGGGAATCCTACAATGAGCAGTTCTTC. The chain carries TRBV7-2 and TRBJ2-1; 16 bases map to TRBD2. J gave up 1 base and V 11 bases, and 8 bases lay outside the gene matches. This CDR3 has 17 residues. The germline V gene encodes CDR1 SGHTA and CDR2 FQGNSA.

V gene TRBV7-2 combines with J gene TRBJ2-1, with TRBD2 as a possible D gene (5 bases). This CDR3 contains 12 residues. Trimming removed 4 bases from V and 8 bases from J, with 9 bases in between. Looked up from germline, CDR1 is SGHTA and CDR2 is FQGNSA. CDR3 sequence (DNA): TGTGCCAGCAGCTCTCTAGCCGATGAGCAGTTCTTC. Translated, it gives CASSSLADEQFF.

CDR3 loop: CASSLVGVPYNEQFF. The CDR3, as DNA: TGTGCCAGCAGCTTAGTGGGAGTGCCTTACAATGAGCAGTTCTTC. The chain combines TRBV11-2 with TRBJ2-1; TRBD2 is a possible D gene (5 bases). The germline CDR1 and CDR2 sequences are SGHAT and FQNNGV. Trimming stripped 1 base from V and 4 bases from J, with 11 bases between. CDR3 length equals 15 residues. Variable domain in full (rest from reference TRBV11-2 and TRBJ2-1): EAGVAQSPRYKIIEKRQSVAFWCNPISGHATLYWYQQILGQGPKLLIQFQNNGVVDDSQLPKDRFSAERLKGVDSTLKIQPAKLEDSAVYLCASSLVGVPYNEQFFGPGTRLTVL.

The chain combines TRBV28 with TRBJ2-5, with 8 bases matching TRBD1. The length of the CDR3 is 15 residues. Germline values: CDR1 MDHEN, CDR2 SYDVKM. V lost 2 bases and J lost 4; bases outside the gene matches: 6. CDR3 in amino acids: CASSLGRGPRETQYF. As DNA, the CDR3 is TGTGCCAGCAGTTTAGGCAGGGGGCCTAGAGAGACCCAGTACTTC.

On this clone: Distinct nucleotide sequences in the sample also encode this CDR3. The V and J genes are TRBV5-1 and TRBJ1-5; 8 bases align to TRBD1. The CDR3 covers 15 residues. The ends lost 0 bases at V and 2 bases at J; junction bases unmatched: 1. Germline lookup yields CDR1 SGHRS and CDR2 YFSETQ. The CDR3, as DNA: TGCGCCAGCAGCTTGGGGACAGGGCGCAATCAGCCCCAGCATTTT. It is translated as CASSLGTGRNQPQHF.

This chain connects TRBV19 to TRBJ1-5, with D uncertain. Germline V gene data show CDR1 as LNHDA and CDR2 as SQIVND (reference sequence). Trimming removed 0 bases from V and 15 bases from J, with 18 bases in between. The CDR3 covers 14 residues. CDR3 protein: CASSIDPSPSTVHF. The CDR3, as DNA: TGTGCCAGTAGTATAGATCCATCCCCTTCGACCGTGCATTTT.

The rearrangement joins TRBV7-3 to TRBJ1-1; D is ambiguous. The CDR3 consists of 12 residues. Per the germline V gene, CDR1 is SGHTA and CDR2 is FQGTGA. Trimming shortened V by 5 bases and J by 4 bases, and 8 bases separated the two germline ends. CDR3 DNA: TGTGCCAGCAGCCCCCGAGGCACTGAAGCTTTCTTT. This translates into CASSPRGTEAFF.

The chain joins TRBV6-1 to TRBJ1-4; no clear D gene. The CDR3 has 14 amino acids. Germline-derived CDR1 and CDR2 are MNHNS and SASEGT. V gave up 3 bases and J gave up 8 bases, with 13 bases separating them. The CDR3 region has the DNA TGTGCCAGCAGTGAGGGCCCCTTAGGGGAAAAACTGTTTTTT. As protein: CASSEGPLGEKLFF.

The rearrangement uses TRBV5-6 and TRBJ2-2; 11 nucleotides match TRBD1. Trimming at V came to 4 bases and at J to 5 bases, leaving 7 bases not matched to a gene. The germline CDR1 and CDR2 sequences are SGHDT and YYEEEE. The CDR3 covers 16 residues. The CDR3 sequence: CASSMLGTGGTGELFF. The CDR3 DNA follows: TGTGCCAGCAGCATGCTAGGGACAGGGGGGACCGGGGAGCTGTTTTTT.

Points on this clone: The same CDR3 also results from other DNA sequences found in this sample. The chain joins TRBV5-1 to TRBJ1-1; perhaps TRBD1 as D (5 bases). The germline V gene has CDR1 SGHRS and CDR2 YFSETQ. The CDR3 runs 14 residues. V gave up 5 bases and J gave up 4 bases, with 15 bases separating them. The CDR3 nucleotides read TGCGCCAGCAGTGCGGACTCGGGGGGCACTGAAGCTTTCTTT. Protein product: CASSADSGGTEAFF.

The chain carries TRBV11-2 and TRBJ2-3; 9 positions agree with TRBD2. V dropped 5 bases and J dropped 0; count of bases not matched to a gene: 3. Germline-derived CDR1 and CDR2 are SGHAT and FQNNGV. The length of the CDR3 is 15 residues. In nucleotides, the CDR3 is TGTGCCAGCAGCGATGGACTAGCGAGCACAGATACGCAGTATTTT. It is translated as CASSDGLASTDTQYF.

V is TRBV6-6 and J is TRBJ1-5, with TRBD1 matching over 10 bases. Looked up from germline, CDR1 is MNHNY and CDR2 is SVGAGI (reference sequence). V dropped 4 bases and J dropped 6; count of bases not matched to a gene: 6. The CDR3 runs 15 residues. The chain's CDR3 is CASSSTGGRSQPQHF. The CDR3 DNA is TGTGCCAGCAGTTCGACAGGGGGCCGTAGTCAGCCCCAGCATTTT.

The genes are TRBV5-1 and TRBJ1-4, with 8 bases matching TRBD1. Germline values: CDR1 SGHRS, CDR2 YFSETQ. The CDR3 is 16 amino acids. Germline trimming cut 2 bases from V and 11 bases from J; bases unmatched to any gene: 14. The CDR3: CASSLRLGGQGGKLFF. CDR3 bases: TGCGCCAGCAGCTTAAGGCTCGGAGGACAGGGTGGCAAACTGTTTTTT. Supplemented by reference TRBV5-1 and TRBJ1-4, the full variable domain reads KAGVTQTPRYLIKTRGQQVTLSCSPISGHRSVSWYQQTPGQGLQFLFEYFSETQRNKGNFPGRFSGRQFSNSRSEMNVSTLELGDSALYLCASSLRLGGQGGKLFFGSGTQLSVL.

A note on this clone: The sample has other DNA sequences that encode this CDR3 too. This CDR3 reads CASSLHNEQFF. The CDR3, as DNA: TGCGCCAGCAGCCTCCACAATGAGCAGTTCTTC. The chain uses TRBV5-1 and TRBJ2-1; D remains unclear. The CDR3 loop spans 11 amino acids. The V and J ends lost 4 bases and 5 bases respectively, with 4 bases between them. The V gene's germline CDR1 is SGHRS and CDR2 YFSETQ.

Only one count was recorded for this clone. CDR3 sequence: CASSVGVRGETQYF. The CDR3 region has the DNA TGTGCCAGCAGCGTAGGGGTCAGGGGGGAGACCCAGTACTTC. The V and J genes are TRBV9 and TRBJ2-5; TRBD1 matches 7 bases. Germline V gene sequence: CDR1 SGDLS, CDR2 YYNGEE. Losses at the gene ends were 0 bases for V and 5 bases for J; bases not matched to a gene: 4. The CDR3 loop spans 14 amino acids.

The J gene is TRBJ1-2, the V gene TRBV15, with 7 bases matching TRBD1. Germline V gene data show CDR1 as LNHNV and CDR2 as YYDKDF (reference sequence). The J segment lost 5 bases and the V segment lost 3 bases, leaving 12 bases of the junction unmatched. There are 16 residues in the CDR3. The DNA for the CDR3 is TGTGCCACCAGCAGGGGGGGGACAGCTACTCCGTATGGCTACACCTTC. The encoded protein is CATSRGGTATPYGYTF.

This clone was counted once. The CDR3 sequence: CASSSEPYGYTF. In DNA form, the CDR3 reads TGTGCCAGCAGTTCGGAACCCTATGGCTACACCTTC. The chain combines TRBV6-6 with TRBJ1-2, with D uncertain. Germline CDR1 MNHNY, CDR2 SVGAGI (reference sequence). V gave up 4 bases and J gave up 4 bases, with 7 bases separating them. The CDR3 loop spans 12 amino acids.

The J gene is TRBJ1-4, the V gene TRBV5-1, with no clear D. The CDR3 has 16 amino acids. Germline CDR1 and CDR2: SGHRS and YFSETQ. V shed 0 bases and J shed 0 bases, with 9 bases lying between them. The CDR3 region is CASSLAGDATNEKLFF. CDR3 in DNA: TGCGCCAGCAGCTTGGCCGGGGATGCAACTAATGAAAAACTGTTTTTT.

The genes are TRBV4-1 and TRBJ2-1; TRBD2 agrees at 10 bases. Trimming at V came to 4 bases and at J to 0 bases, leaving 9 bases not matched to a gene. The CDR3 consists of 18 residues. Germline CDR1 and CDR2: MGHRA and YSYEKL. The DNA of the CDR3 is TGCGCCAGCAGCCCCCACCCAGCGGGAGGGAGCTCCTACAATGAGCAGTTCTTC. Amino acids: CASSPHPAGGSSYNEQFF.

This chain uses TRBV7-9 with TRBJ2-3, with no clear D. V shed 2 bases and J shed 6 bases, with 12 bases lying between them. The CDR3 totals 14 residues. CDR1 SEHNR and CDR2 FQNEAQ come from the germline V gene (reference sequence). The CDR3 reads CASSLSPGKDTQYF. The CDR3 DNA reads TGTGCCAGCAGCTTAAGCCCCGGCAAGGATACGCAGTATTTT.

The gene calls are TRBV15 and TRBJ2-1; D is unresolved. Trimming cost V 3 bases and J 10 bases, with 10 bases left between them. The CDR3 runs 12 residues. Germline CDR1 reads LNHNV; CDR2 reads YYDKDF (reference sequence). This chain's CDR3 is CATSSPSDEQFF. DNA of the CDR3: TGTGCCACCAGCAGCCCGAGTGACGAGCAGTTCTTC.

The chain links TRBV27 to TRBJ2-7; D tentatively fits TRBD1 or TRBD2 (5 bases each). Trimming cost V 3 bases and J 2 bases, with 11 bases left between them. The germline CDR1 and CDR2 sequences are MNHEY and SMNVEV (reference sequence). This CDR3 contains 14 residues. In DNA form, the CDR3 reads TGTGCCAGCAGTTTCTCCTTGGGGGCCTACGAGCAGTACTTC. Its translation is CASSFSLGAYEQYF.

The chain combines TRBV4-2 with TRBJ2-7; TRBD2 aligns across 13 bases. With 4 bases clipped from V and 2 bases from J, the junction kept 8 bases outside the gene matches. This CDR3 has 17 amino acids. Germline V gene sequence: CDR1 LGHNA, CDR2 YNFKEQ. As DNA, the CDR3 is TGTGCCAGCAGCCGGGGACTAGCGGGACCCGGTCCCTACGAGCAGTACTTC. Residues: CASSRGLAGPGPYEQYF.

V is TRBV7-9 and J is TRBJ1-1; D might be TRBD1 (5 bases). This CDR3 has 14 residues. From germline, CDR1 is SEHNR and CDR2 FQNEAQ (reference sequence). Between the trimmed V and J ends, which lost 3 bases and 4 bases, there was a span of 12 bases. DNA of the CDR3: TGTGCCAGCAGCTTGCAGGGATCAGTCACTGAAGCTTTCTTT. Protein sequence: CASSLQGSVTEAFF.

The chain links TRBV7-2 to TRBJ1-2; the D is unclear. V lost 5 bases and J 0 bases, leaving 16 bases between the germline ends. The CDR3 length is 16 residues. The germline V gene has CDR1 SGHTA and CDR2 FQGNSA. The CDR3: CASSRSAAGSNYGYTF. In DNA form, the CDR3 reads TGTGCCAGCAGCCGAAGTGCGGCAGGATCTAACTATGGCTACACCTTC.

J is TRBJ2-7 and V is TRBV29-1; 7 bases align to TRBD1. Looked up from germline, CDR1 is SQVTM and CDR2 is ANQGSEA. This CDR3 spans 12 amino acids. V trimming: 6 bases; J trimming: 2 bases; junction bases outside the gene matches: 4. The CDR3 is CSVWDSPYEQYF. The CDR3 region has the DNA TGCAGCGTATGGGACAGCCCCTACGAGCAGTACTTC.

The V gene is TRBV29-1, the J gene TRBJ1-6, with TRBD1 identical over 10 bases. The CDR3 covers 13 residues. After removal of 6 bases from V and 8 bases from J, the junction contained 4 bases not matched to a gene. Germline CDR1 is SQVTM and CDR2 is ANQGSEA. This CDR3 reads CSVPGTGDSPLHF. CDR3 coding DNA: TGCAGCGTCCCCGGGACAGGGGATTCACCCCTCCACTTT. Supplemented by reference TRBV29-1 and TRBJ1-6, the full variable domain reads SAVISQKPSRDICQRGTSLTIQCQVDSQVTMMFWYRQQPGQSLTLIATANQGSEATYESGFVIDKFPISRPNLTFSTLTVSNMSPEDSSIYLCSVPGTGDSPLHFGNGTRLTVT.

The V gene is TRBV6-1, the J gene TRBJ2-7, with TRBD2 matching over 10 bases. Trimming cost V 5 bases and J 2 bases; bases outside gene matches: 6. The germline CDR1 and CDR2 sequences are MNHNS and SASEGT. The CDR3 covers 15 residues. In DNA, the CDR3 is TGTGCCAGCAGTATAGCGGGGGGACTCCCCTACGAGCAGTACTTC. Its translation: CASSIAGGLPYEQYF.

The V gene is TRBV4-1, the J gene TRBJ1-5; D unresolved. CDR3 length: 17 residues. CDR1 and CDR2 from the germline V gene are MGHRA and YSYEKL. The ends were cut back, 1 base at V and 3 bases at J, with 16 bases in the middle. In DNA, the CDR3 is TGCGCCAGCAGCCAAGCTTACGGCCTACACCTCAATCAGCCCCAGCATTTT. Translation gives CASSQAYGLHLNQPQHF.